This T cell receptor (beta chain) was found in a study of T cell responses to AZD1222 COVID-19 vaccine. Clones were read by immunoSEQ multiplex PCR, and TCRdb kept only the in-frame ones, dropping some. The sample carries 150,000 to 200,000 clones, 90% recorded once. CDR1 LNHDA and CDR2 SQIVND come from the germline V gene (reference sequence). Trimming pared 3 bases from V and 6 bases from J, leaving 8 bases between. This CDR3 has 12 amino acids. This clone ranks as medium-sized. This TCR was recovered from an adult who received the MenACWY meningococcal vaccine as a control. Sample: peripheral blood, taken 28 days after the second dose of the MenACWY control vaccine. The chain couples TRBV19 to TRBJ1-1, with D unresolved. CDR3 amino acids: CASSIGAAEAFF. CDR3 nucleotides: TGTGCCAGTAGTATTGGTGCGGCTGAAGCTTTCTTT. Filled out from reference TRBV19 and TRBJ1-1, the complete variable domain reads DGGITQSPKYLFRKEGQNVTLSCEQNLNHDAMYWYRQDPGQGLRLIYYSQIVNDFQKGDIAEGYSVSREKKESFPLTVTSAQKNPTAFYLCASSIGAAEAFFGQGTRLTVV.